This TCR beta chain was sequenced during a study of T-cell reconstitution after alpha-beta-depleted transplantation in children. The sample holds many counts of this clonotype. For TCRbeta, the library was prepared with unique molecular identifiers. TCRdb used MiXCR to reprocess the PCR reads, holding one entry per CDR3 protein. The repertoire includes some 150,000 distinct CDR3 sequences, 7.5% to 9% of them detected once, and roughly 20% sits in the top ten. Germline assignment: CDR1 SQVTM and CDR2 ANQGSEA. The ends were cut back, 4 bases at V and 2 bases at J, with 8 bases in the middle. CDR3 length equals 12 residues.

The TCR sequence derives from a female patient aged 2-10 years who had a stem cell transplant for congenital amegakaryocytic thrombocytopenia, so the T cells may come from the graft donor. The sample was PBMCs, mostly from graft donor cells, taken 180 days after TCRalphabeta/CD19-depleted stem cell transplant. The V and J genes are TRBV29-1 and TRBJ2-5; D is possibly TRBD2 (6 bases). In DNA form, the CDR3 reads TGCAGCGTTGGGGGGAGGCAAGAGACCCAGTACTTC. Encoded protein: CSVGGRQETQYF.